Below are 18 T cell receptor beta chains sequenced from a single sample in a study of tumor-infiltrating lymphocytes in oesophageal squamous cell carcinoma. TCRdb redid the calling of the PCR reads with MiXCR, one entry per CDR3 protein. The sample holds about 3,700 distinct CDR3 sequences, 14% to 15% seen once. Material for sequencing was esophageal tumor tissue. The receptors come from a male donor with esophageal squamous cell carcinoma.

By frequency in the sample, this clonotype is large. V is TRBV28 and J is TRBJ2-7, with 9 bases lining up with TRBD2. Losses at the gene ends were 6 bases for V and 1 base for J; bases not matched to a gene: 4. The CDR3 loop spans 14 amino acids. CDR1 is MDHEN, CDR2 SYDVKM, per germline. Here the CDR3 reads CASRTSGVSYEQYF. The DNA of the CDR3 is TGTGCCAGCAGGACTAGCGGTGTTTCCTACGAGCAGTACTTC.

This clonotype is labeled as medium-sized. This chain links TRBV7-3 with TRBJ2-3, with 8 bases identical to TRBD2. The DNA matches TRBJ2-7 better at its end, which makes the J call doubtful. The CDR3 has 15 residues. Germline CDR1 reads SGHTA; CDR2 reads FQGTGA. This CDR3 reads CASSPTGGALDEQYF. In nucleotides, the CDR3 is TGTGCCAGCAGCCCCACCGGGGGGGCATTGGACGAGCAGTACTTC.

This clonotype turned up a few times. V is TRBV6-1 and J is TRBJ1-2; 9 bases fit TRBD1. The CDR3 is made up of 17 amino acids. Germline CDR1 and CDR2: MNHNS and SASEGT. V was clipped by 6 bases and J by 0 bases; unmatched bases: 11. The CDR3 DNA is TGTGCCAGCAGGCCACGGACAGGGGTCACCGCTAACTATGGCTACACCTTC. Translating it yields CASRPRTGVTANYGYTF.

Remarks on this clonotype: Here the CDR3 omits its conserved ending phenylalanine or tryptophan, so a read error is the likely source. It is unclear where the CDR3 begins or ends on the DNA, so no DNA is shown, and the CDR3 is as TCRdb lists it. The chain carries TRBV7-3 and TRBJ2-1; no check of the table's D call, TRBD2, against the DNA was made. Germline V gene data show CDR1 as SGHTA and CDR2 as FQGTGA. The CDR3 extends over 19 residues, inclusive of both ends. CDR3 region: CASSSTARSSYNSPLHFGN.

This clonotype is judged medium-sized. The chain recombines TRBV14 with TRBJ2-2; TRBD2 agrees at 9 bases. The CDR3 is 18 amino acids. Losses at the gene ends were 0 bases for V and 5 bases for J; bases not matched to a gene: 10. CDR1 and CDR2 from the germline V gene are SGHDN and FVKESK. The CDR3 loop is CASSQDIVLAGKTGELFF. The CDR3 DNA reads as TGTGCCAGCAGCCAAGATATCGTCCTAGCGGGGAAGACCGGGGAGCTGTTTTTT.

This clonotype has ten or more counts. The J gene is TRBJ2-7, the V gene TRBV6-1; weak D call: TRBD2 (6 bases). CDR3 length: 12 residues. Germline CDR1 reads MNHNS; CDR2 reads SASEGT. V lost 0 bases and J 6 bases, leaving 6 bases between the germline ends. The CDR3 nucleotides are TGTGCCAGCAGTGAAGCGGGGGGCGAGCAGTACTTC. Its translation: CASSEAGGEQYF.

This chain connects TRBV5-1 to TRBJ2-3; TRBD1 agrees at 8 bases. The CDR3 consists of 15 residues. V dropped 4 bases and J dropped 3; count of bases not matched to a gene: 7. Germline V lookup: CDR1 SGHRS, CDR2 YFSETQ. The CDR3 sequence is CASSIQGERTDTQYF. CDR3 in DNA: TGCGCCAGCAGCATACAGGGGGAACGGACAGATACGCAGTATTTT.

Comments on this clonotype: The conserved phenylalanine or tryptophan is not found at the CDR3 terminus, so this likely reflects a read error. No DNA is shown, since the ends of the CDR3 on it are uncertain; the CDR3 is the one TCRdb lists. This chain joins TRBV11-2 and TRBJ2-3; the table assigns TRBD1, which was not confirmed against the DNA. From its first to its last residue, the CDR3 has 16 amino acids. Germline CDR1 reads SGHAT; CDR2 reads FQNNGV. The CDR3 sequence: CASSPLGGSYEQYFGN.

Relative to its sample, this clonotype is medium-sized (0.01 to 0.1%). The chain combines TRBV7-8 with TRBJ1-4; D might be TRBD1 (5 bases). Germline CDR1 reads SGHVS; CDR2 reads FQNEAQ. The CDR3 covers 15 residues. V was clipped by 7 bases and J by 3 bases, with 15 bases between them. The DNA for the CDR3 is TGTGCCAGCAAGCTGGGGGTCCGATCTAATGAAAAACTGTTTTTT. Translated, it gives CASKLGVRSNEKLFF.

This clonotype was seen just once. The conserved closing phenylalanine or tryptophan is absent in this CDR3, likely reflecting a read error. The DNA is left out, because the CDR3 cannot be placed on it with certainty; the CDR3 is given as TCRdb lists it. The chain uses TRBV7-2 and TRBJ1-1. CDR1 and CDR2 (germline): SGHTA, FQGNSA. The CDR3 totals 18 residues, both ends included. CDR3 sequence: CASRPEGPSSYNEQFFGQ.

This clonotype was seen ten or more times. A much larger clone lies a single base off, so this may be a read error. The chain uses TRBV11-2 and TRBJ2-5, with D tentatively TRBD2 (5 bases). The J call may be mistaken, given a closer DNA end match to TRBJ2-1. CDR1 is SGHAT, CDR2 FQNNGV, per germline. CDR3 length equals 17 residues. CDR3 region: CASSLGEISVRQETQFF. The CDR3 DNA reads as TGTGCCAGCAGCTTAGGGGAGATTAGTGTCAGGCAAGAGACCCAGTTCTTC.

This clonotype turned up a few times. V is TRBV18 and J is TRBJ2-7, with 10 nucleotides matching TRBD1. Germline V gene sequence: CDR1 KGHSH, CDR2 LQKENI. Losses at the gene ends were 6 bases for V and 7 bases for J; bases not matched to a gene: 18. CDR3 length: 17 residues. CDR3 DNA sequence: TGTGCCAGCTCCAATAACCGACAGGGGGCAATGTTCCATGAGCAGTACTTC. As protein: CASSNNRQGAMFHEQYF.

This clonotype is labeled large. The V and J genes are TRBV11-3 and TRBJ2-3; 14 positions agree with TRBD2. V gave up 4 bases and J gave up 3 bases; unmatched junction bases: 6. The CDR3 consists of 17 residues. Germline CDR1 reads SGHNT; CDR2 reads YENEEA. The CDR3 here is CASSSWTSGGFTDTQYF. In DNA, the CDR3 is TGTGCCAGCAGCTCCTGGACTAGCGGGGGGTTTACAGATACGCAGTATTTT.

This clonotype rates as medium-sized. V gene TRBV5-5 combines with J gene TRBJ2-1; D might be TRBD2 (5 bases). Between the trimmed V and J ends, which lost 4 bases and 15 bases, there was a span of 17 bases. This CDR3 region has 12 residues. Germline-derived CDR1 and CDR2 are SGHKS and YYEKEE (reference sequence). CDR3 nucleotide sequence: TGTGCCAGCAGCGCCTTTACTTCGGCGGGGTTCTTC. Its protein product is CASSAFTSAGFF.

This clonotype is labeled as medium-sized. The genes are TRBV10-2 and TRBJ2-7; either TRBD1 or TRBD2 may fit D (5 bases each). This CDR3 comprises 16 residues. The V end was cut by 2 bases, the J end by 2 bases, with 16 bases between. Germline V CDR1 and CDR2: WSHSY, SAAADI. In DNA form, the CDR3 reads TGCGCCAGCAGTGAGACGACCGGGACCAAACCCTACGAGCAGTACTTC. Translating gives CASSETTGTKPYEQYF.

This clonotype was counted ten times or more. V and J are TRBV6-1 and TRBJ2-7; D not resolved. Germline CDR1 MNHNS, CDR2 SASEGT. CDR3 length equals 13 residues. V lost 9 bases, J lost 3 bases, and 15 bases lay in between. The chain's CDR3 is CASCERKNYEQYF. CDR3 sequence (DNA): TGTGCCAGTTGTGAGAGAAAGAACTACGAGCAGTACTTC.

Comment on this clonotype: A read error is likely, as this CDR3 ends without the conserved phenylalanine or tryptophan. The DNA is omitted, as the CDR3 cannot be located on it reliably, and the CDR3 follows TCRdb's listing. The V call is TRBV7-6, the J call TRBJ2-6; the D call in the table, TRBD1, was not verified against the DNA. The germline V gene has CDR1 SGHVS and CDR2 FNYEAQ. Inclusive of both ends, the CDR3 amounts to 17 amino acids. The CDR3 protein is CASSLTTGIGETQYFGP.

The chain couples TRBV18 to TRBJ2-7; 10 bases are a match to TRBD1. The J call is in doubt because the DNA end fits TRBJ1-2 better. This CDR3 region has 16 residues. Germline CDR1 and CDR2: KGHSH and LQKENI. The CDR3 region is CASSPPGQGVKNGYTF. The CDR3 region has the DNA TGTGCCAGCTCACCGCCTGGACAGGGGGTGAAAAATGGCTACACCTTC.